This is a list of T cell receptor beta chains from one sample in a study of monozygotic twins with inflammatory bowel disease. TCRdb reprocessed the 5' RACE reads and keeps a single row for each CDR3 protein, giving no DNA. Here the sample table reports 160,000 or so distinct CDR3 sequences. Sequencing was done on a sample of blood. These receptors all come from a human donor with ulcerative colitis or Crohn's disease, or a healthy co-twin of an affected twin (not recorded which). CDR3s include the opening cysteine and the closing phenylalanine or tryptophan.

j_call | cdr3_length | v_call | cdr3_aa
TRBJ2-5 | 15 | TRBV7-2 | CASSLGARAQETQYF
TRBJ2-1 | 12 | TRBV5-1 | CASSLVPPLQFF
TRBJ1-6 | 13 | TRBV7-3 | CASSPRARSPLHF
TRBJ2-1 | 14 | TRBV20-1 | CSAKNDLGYNEQFF
TRBJ2-5 | 14 | TRBV12-3/TRBV12-4 | CASSFRGGFETQYF
TRBJ1-6 | 15 | TRBV20-1 | CSARDQGQGNSPLHF
TRBJ2-2 | 17 | TRBV5-6 | CASSLVVDRLNTGELFF
TRBJ2-5 | 16 | TRBV27 | CASDQHRVTEEETQYF
TRBJ1-2 | 13 | TRBV20-1 | CSARSEVDYGYTF
TRBJ1-2 | 15 | TRBV20-1 | CSARDRTVPNYGYTF
TRBJ2-5 | 14 | TRBV7-2 | CASSFDMSGETQYF
TRBJ1-1 | 14 | TRBV20-1 | CSATLFGRATEAFF
TRBJ2-5 | 13 | TRBV5-1 | CASSLGNGETQYF
TRBJ2-1 | 16 | TRBV4-3 | CASSQIRQDGYNEQFF
TRBJ2-7 | 18 | TRBV7-2 | CASSLGPSGRAAVYEQYF
TRBJ2-1 | 11 | TRBV29-1 | CSVEGYNEQFF
TRBJ2-1 | 14 | TRBV7-8 | CASSFTRANNEQFF
TRBJ2-7 | 15 | TRBV4-2 | CASSQADLSSYEQYF
TRBJ2-5 | 14 | TRBV7-6 | CASSSGGGEETQYF
TRBJ2-2 | 17 | TRBV20-1 | CGARGLAGRNNTGELFF
TRBJ1-4 | 15 | TRBV15 | CATSPGEGQSEKLFF
TRBJ2-5 | 15 | TRBV5-1 | CASSFLGTRQETQYF
TRBJ2-5 | 15 | TRBV3-1 | CASSQDLSSQETQYF
TRBJ2-1 | 14 | TRBV20-1 | CSARDPRVNNEQFF
TRBJ2-5 | 14 | TRBV12-3/TRBV12-4 | CASSFRYGEETQYF
TRBJ2-2 | 17 | TRBV5-1 | CASSFPLAGGNTGELFF
TRBJ2-7 | 16 | TRBV20-1 | CSARDPKGGTVYEQYF
TRBJ2-7 | 16 | TRBV25-1 | CASSEGSETVTYEQYF
TRBJ2-1 | 13 | TRBV28 | CASSWDVYNEQFF
TRBJ2-7 | 15 | TRBV5-1 | CASSPVSGGAYEQYF
TRBJ2-3 | 18 | TRBV5-1 | CASSLGTGSLPSPDTQYF
TRBJ2-3 | 15 | TRBV12-3/TRBV12-4 | CATSVTGGSTDTQYF
TRBJ2-3 | 15 | TRBV5-4 | CASSLQGTATDTQYF
TRBJ2-1 | 14 | TRBV4-1 | CASSPGLNYNEQFF
TRBJ2-5 | 14 | TRBV29-1 | CSVADTGVQETQYF
TRBJ1-6 | 13 | TRBV27 | CASSLFPRSPLHF
TRBJ1-2 | 12 | TRBV19 | CASTGGNYGYTF
TRBJ2-5 | 15 | TRBV20-1 | CSARAEAGAQETQYF
TRBJ2-1 | 13 | TRBV10-3 | CAISGAGGNEQFF
TRBJ2-2 | 16 | TRBV14 | CASSQEMPAISGELFF
TRBJ2-6 | 17 | TRBV18 | CASSPLPTGDGANVLTF
TRBJ2-7 | 15 | TRBV5-1 | CASSLARRGDYEQYF
TRBJ2-2 | 16 | TRBV5-1 | CASSWTGGADTGELFF
TRBJ1-6 | 17 | TRBV7-3 | CASSLLPERGGNSPLHF
TRBJ2-3 | 13 | TRBV12-3/TRBV12-4 | CASSFGGPVEQYF
TRBJ2-6 | 20 | TRBV27 | CASSPWGGLDKGSGANVLTF
TRBJ2-2 | 15 | TRBV5-4 | CASSPTSGRPGELFF
TRBJ2-3 | 17 | TRBV5-1 | CASSSGPIAGSTDTQYF
TRBJ2-1 | 15 | TRBV20-1 | CSASPSGWADNEQFF
TRBJ2-1 | 11 | TRBV10-3 | CATSTSDEQFF
TRBJ2-6 | 17 | TRBV5-4 | CASSQHRDSYGANVLTF
TRBJ2-3 | 16 | TRBV5-4 | CASSRQGLRPGDTQYF
TRBJ2-1 | 15 | TRBV12-3/TRBV12-4 | CASSLRLAGYNEQFF
TRBJ2-7 | 18 | TRBV21-1 | CASSTETGGGRSSYEQYF